One sample yielded the 28 T cell receptor beta chains listed below, sequenced in a study of cytomegalovirus exposure and HLA in healthy donors listed by TCRdb under 2017. Preparation of the library involved the immunoSEQ multiplex PCR assay. A mixture of 60 forward primers for TCR Vbeta segments and 13 reverse primers for TCR Jbeta segments was used in the multiplex PCR. Not all clones reach the TCRdb copy of this immuneACCESS table, which keeps in-frame sequences only. Checked studies attribute under half of the gap to unresolved V genes and leave the rest unexplained. The sample yields approximately 180,000 clones; about 69% were counted once. The ten most abundant clones make up over 2% of the sample. The sequencing sample was made of PBMCs. The source is a human donor in good health.

This chain connects TRBV28 to TRBJ2-1; TRBD1 is a possible D gene (6 bases). The V and J ends lost 5 bases and 2 bases respectively, with 10 bases between them. Germline values: CDR1 MDHEN, CDR2 SYDVKM. This CDR3 contains 14 residues. For the CDR3, the DNA is TGTGCCAGCAGTCCCCCAGGGGCCTACAATGAGCAGTTCTTC. Protein: CASSPPGAYNEQFF.

The chain carries TRBV18 and TRBJ1-4, with TRBD1 matching 10 bases. The CDR3 loop spans 14 amino acids. Germline V gene sequence: CDR1 KGHSH, CDR2 LQKENI. V shed 8 bases, J shed 6 bases, and the junction held 6 bases outside the gene matches. CDR3 residues: CASTADRGHEKLFF. In DNA form, the CDR3 reads TGTGCCAGCACCGCTGACAGGGGGCATGAAAAACTGTTTTTT.

The genes are TRBV7-3 and TRBJ2-1; 14 bases are a match to TRBD2. The V gene end was trimmed by 5 bases and the J gene end by 8 bases; junction bases not matched to a gene: 11. The CDR3 length is 17 residues. CDR1 and CDR2 (germline): SGHTA, FQGTGA. The CDR3 is CASSLRLAGGPHYEQFF. The CDR3 coding sequence is TGTGCCAGCAGCCTCCGACTAGCGGGGGGGCCGCATTATGAGCAGTTCTTC.

This clone was detected only a few times. The chain recombines TRBV5-1 with TRBJ2-7, with TRBD1 matching over 7 bases. Germline V gives CDR1 SGHRS, CDR2 YFSETQ. The CDR3 spans 14 residues. Trimming at V came to 3 bases and at J to 2 bases, leaving 5 bases not matched to a gene. The CDR3 DNA is TGCGCCAGCAGCTCCAGACAGGGACCCTACGAGCAGTACTTC. Its protein product is CASSSRQGPYEQYF. Based on the CDR3 plus reference TRBV5-1 and TRBJ2-7, the full variable domain is KAGVTQTPRYLIKTRGQQVTLSCSPISGHRSVSWYQQTPGQGLQFLFEYFSETQRNKGNFPGRFSGRQFSNSRSEMNVSTLELGDSALYLCASSSRQGPYEQYFGPGTRLTVT.

This clone occurred a few times. This sequence joins TRBV7-6 and TRBJ2-2, with TRBD2 matching over 12 bases. J was trimmed by 9 bases and V by 3 bases; bases with no gene match: 5. The CDR3 has 15 amino acids. CDR1 and CDR2 (germline): SGHVS, FNYEAQ. CDR3 in amino acids: CASSLRTSGVRELFF. For the CDR3, the DNA is TGTGCCAGCAGCTTGCGGACTAGCGGGGTCCGGGAGCTGTTTTTT.

The chain joins TRBV27 to TRBJ1-2, with 9 bases aligning to TRBD1. There are 15 residues in the CDR3. V lost 7 bases and J lost 4; bases outside the gene matches: 10. The V gene's germline CDR1 is MNHEY and CDR2 SMNVEV (reference sequence). CDR3 residues: CASTPYPTGGYGYTF. The DNA of the CDR3 is TGTGCCAGCACCCCTTACCCGACAGGGGGCTATGGCTACACCTTC.

The genes are TRBV19 and TRBJ1-4, with D tentatively TRBD1 (5 bases). Germline CDR1 LNHDA, CDR2 SQIVND (reference sequence). The CDR3 loop spans 15 amino acids. V was shortened by 4 bases and J by 0 bases, with 9 bases between the two germline ends. CDR3: CASSTPTATNEKLFF. The DNA of the CDR3 is TGTGCCAGTAGTACCCCGACAGCAACTAATGAAAAACTGTTTTTT.

The chain carries TRBV10-3 and TRBJ2-7, with 11 bases identical to TRBD1. Per germline, CDR1 ENHRY and CDR2 SYGVKD. The CDR3 has 14 residues. Trimming removed 6 bases from V and 2 bases from J; junction bases left unmatched: 3. In nucleotides, the CDR3 is TGTGCCATCAGGCCGGGACAGGGGGCCTACGAGCAGTACTTC. Its protein is CAIRPGQGAYEQYF.

The chain uses TRBV7-9 and TRBJ2-7; no firm D call. V lost 2 bases to trimming and J lost 2 bases, with 7 bases between them. Germline lookup yields CDR1 SEHNR and CDR2 FQNEAQ (reference sequence). This CDR3 region has 13 residues. CDR3 region: CASSLSTTYEQYF. The CDR3, as DNA: TGTGCCAGCAGCTTAAGCACGACCTACGAGCAGTACTTC.

The chain recombines TRBV15 with TRBJ1-6; the D is unclear. Deletions cut 0 bases from V and 7 bases from J, with 19 bases between. The CDR3 runs 18 residues. Germline V gene sequence: CDR1 LNHNV, CDR2 YYDKDF (reference sequence). CDR3 DNA sequence: TGTGCCACCAGCAGAGATCATTTCGAGTGGCAGGAAAATTCACCCCTCCACTTT. Its translation: CATSRDHFEWQENSPLHF. The full variable domain, in which reference TRBV15 and TRBJ1-6 provide the parts outside the CDR3, is DAMVIQNPRYQVTQFGKPVTLSCSQTLNHNVMYWYQQKSSQAPKLLFHYYDKDFNNEADTPDNFQSRRPNTSFCFLDIRSPGLGDTAMYLCATSRDHFEWQENSPLHFGNGTRLTVT.

This chain uses TRBV6-6 with TRBJ1-1; D remains ambiguous. Germline values: CDR1 MNHNY, CDR2 SVGAGI (reference sequence). The CDR3 spans 14 residues. Deletions cut 7 bases from V and 0 bases from J, with 12 bases between. The CDR3 loop reads CASKGGNVNTEAFF. The CDR3 DNA sequence: TGTGCCAGCAAGGGAGGGAACGTGAACACTGAAGCTTTCTTT.

The V gene is TRBV7-9, the J gene TRBJ1-1; maybe TRBD1 (6 bases). The CDR3 is 14 amino acids. Looked up from germline, CDR1 is SEHNR and CDR2 is FQNEAQ (reference sequence). Deletions cut 5 bases from V and 5 bases from J, with 15 bases between. The CDR3 region has the DNA TGTGCCAGCAGCCAATTAAACAGGGAAACTGAAGCTTTCTTT. Its protein product is CASSQLNRETEAFF.

This clone was detected a few times. The rearrangement uses TRBV2 and TRBJ2-2; 9 nucleotides agree with TRBD1. In germline, CDR1 is SNHLY, CDR2 FYNNEI. The length of the CDR3 is 15 residues. With 3 bases clipped from V and 1 base from J, the junction kept 0 bases outside the gene matches. CDR3 bases: TGTGCCAGCAGTGAGGACAGGGGGAACACCGGGGAGCTGTTTTTT. Amino acids: CASSEDRGNTGELFF.

This chain connects TRBV15 to TRBJ1-4; TRBD1 matches at 7 bases. Per the germline V gene, CDR1 is LNHNV and CDR2 is YYDKDF (reference sequence). There are 14 residues in the CDR3. Trimming took 4 bases from V and 5 from J; bases not matched to a gene: 4. This CDR3 reads CATSTGTENEKLFF. CDR3 DNA sequence: TGTGCCACCAGCACTGGGACAGAAAATGAAAAACTGTTTTTT.

The V call is TRBV4-1, the J call TRBJ2-1; TRBD2 is a possible D gene (5 bases). Germline V lookup: CDR1 MGHRA, CDR2 YSYEKL. The germline V and J ends were trimmed by 0 bases and 2 bases, with 11 bases remaining between them. The CDR3 covers 16 residues. The CDR3 loop is CASSQDRSGTYNEQFF. The CDR3 nucleotides read TGCGCCAGCAGCCAAGATCGATCCGGGACCTACAATGAGCAGTTCTTC.

The chain is built from TRBV6-5 and TRBJ1-1; D is possibly TRBD1 (5 bases). This CDR3 is 15 amino acids long. Germline V gene lookup returns CDR1 MNHEY and CDR2 SVGAGI. V was shortened by 5 bases and J by 4 bases, with 17 bases between the two germline ends. This chain's CDR3 is CASSSRQGVGTEAFF. The CDR3, as DNA: TGTGCCAGCAGTAGCCGTCAAGGGGTTGGCACTGAAGCTTTCTTT.

The V gene is TRBV7-2, the J gene TRBJ2-6; perhaps TRBD2 as D (5 bases). The V and J ends lost 3 bases and 3 bases respectively, with 6 bases between them. The CDR3 loop spans 14 amino acids. CDR1 is SGHTA, CDR2 FQGNSA, per germline. The DNA for the CDR3 is TGTGCCAGCAGCTTCGGGGATGGGGCCAACGTCCTGACTTTC. As protein: CASSFGDGANVLTF.

This clone occurred once. V and J are TRBV10-2 and TRBJ2-3, with 8 positions matching TRBD2. CDR1 WSHSY and CDR2 SAAADI come from the germline V gene. There are 16 residues in the CDR3. The trim removed 8 bases at V and 2 bases at J, leaving 12 bases unmatched. The CDR3 DNA reads as TGCGCCAGCTTCCTCGGGAGGGGCGGGATCACAGATACGCAGTATTTT. Translating it yields CASFLGRGGITDTQYF.

The V and J genes are TRBV30 and TRBJ1-2; the match to TRBD1 covers 8 bases. The ends lost 5 bases at V and 6 bases at J; junction bases unmatched: 11. The germline V gene has CDR1 GTSNPN and CDR2 SVGIG (reference sequence). The CDR3 consists of 14 residues. This CDR3 is CAWGPDRGWDGYTF. The CDR3 DNA reads as TGTGCCTGGGGCCCCGACAGGGGATGGGATGGCTACACCTTC.

The rearrangement joins TRBV10-3 to TRBJ1-1; a possible D gene is TRBD1 (6 bases). V was trimmed by 5 bases and J by 10 bases, leaving 17 bases between them. Per germline, CDR1 ENHRY and CDR2 SYGVKD. The CDR3 extends over 13 amino acids. The CDR3 protein is CAISYGGHGGAFF. Written as DNA, the CDR3 is TGTGCCATCAGTTACGGGGGGCATGGTGGAGCTTTCTTT.

This chain joins TRBV5-6 and TRBJ1-1; D remains ambiguous. The V gene's germline CDR1 is SGHDT and CDR2 YYEEEE. V gave up 4 bases and J gave up 11 bases, with 15 bases separating them. The CDR3 totals 12 residues. CDR3 DNA sequence: TGTGCCAGCAGCCTAAGCCGGAGCGGGGCTTTCTTT. This gives the protein CASSLSRSGAFF.

The rearrangement links TRBV6-5 to TRBJ2-2; TRBD1 aligns across 8 bases. Germline CDR1 and CDR2: MNHEY and SVGAGI. Trimming at V came to 8 bases and at J to 7 bases, leaving 9 bases not matched to a gene. This CDR3 has 14 residues. CDR3 DNA sequence: TGTGCCAGCGGCTCCAGGGGGCAGGGCGGGGAGCTGTTTTTT. Residues: CASGSRGQGGELFF.

This chain joins TRBV28 and TRBJ1-1; D is unresolved. The V gene's germline CDR1 is MDHEN and CDR2 SYDVKM. The CDR3 is 11 amino acids. V shed 3 bases and J shed 3 bases, with 2 bases lying between them. The CDR3 sequence is CASSFDTEAFF. In DNA, the CDR3 is TGTGCCAGCAGTTTCGACACTGAAGCTTTCTTT. The full variable domain, its missing parts supplied by reference TRBV28 and TRBJ1-1, is DVKVTQSSRYLVKRTGEKVFLECVQDMDHENMFWYRQDPGLGLRLIYFSYDVKMKEKGDIPEGYSVSREKKERFSLILESASTNQTSMYLCASSFDTEAFFGQGTRLTVV.

This clone was counted between two and nine times. J is TRBJ2-7 and V is TRBV18, with a possible D match to TRBD1 (5 bases). CDR3 length: 15 residues. The V end lost 2 bases, the J end lost 2 bases, and 13 bases lay between the germline ends. Germline V CDR1 and CDR2: KGHSH, LQKENI. CDR3: CASSPRGRETYEQYF. The DNA for the CDR3 is TGTGCCAGCTCACCAAGGGGTCGAGAAACCTACGAGCAGTACTTC.

This clone occurred a few times. The V and J genes are TRBV27 and TRBJ1-6; no reliable D call. The V and J ends lost 4 bases and 0 bases respectively, with 10 bases between them. Germline CDR1 reads MNHEY; CDR2 reads SMNVEV (reference sequence). The CDR3 loop spans 16 amino acids. CDR3 region: CASSSEPLSYNSPLHF. In DNA form, the CDR3 reads TGTGCCAGCAGTTCGGAGCCCCTCTCCTATAATTCACCCCTCCACTTT.

This clone was counted only a few times. The rearrangement links TRBV15 to TRBJ1-4, with TRBD1 identical over 7 bases. Germline V gene sequence: CDR1 LNHNV, CDR2 YYDKDF (reference sequence). The CDR3 contains 16 residues. V dropped 0 bases and J dropped 2; count of bases not matched to a gene: 3. The CDR3 spells CATSRDTGDTNEKLFF. DNA for the CDR3: TGTGCCACCAGCAGAGACACAGGGGACACTAATGAAAAACTGTTTTTT. The full variable domain, its missing parts supplied by reference TRBV15 and TRBJ1-4, is DAMVIQNPRYQVTQFGKPVTLSCSQTLNHNVMYWYQQKSSQAPKLLFHYYDKDFNNEADTPDNFQSRRPNTSFCFLDIRSPGLGDTAMYLCATSRDTGDTNEKLFFGSGTQLSVL.

This clone was picked up a small number of times. The CDR3 DNA reads as TGTGCCTGGAGCGGGAGGGGCATCTATGGCTACACCTTC. It specifies CAWSGRGIYGYTF. The V and J genes are TRBV30 and TRBJ1-2; D perhaps matches TRBD1 (5 bases). The germline CDR1 and CDR2 sequences are GTSNPN and SVGIG (reference sequence). The CDR3 spans 13 residues. Trimming shortened V by 3 bases and J by 4 bases, and 12 bases separated the two germline ends.

The chain couples TRBV6-5 to TRBJ1-2, with D possibly TRBD1 on 6 matching bases. Trimming removed 9 bases at V and 4 bases at J, with 18 bases between. This CDR3 is 14 amino acids long. Germline V gene lookup returns CDR1 MNHEY and CDR2 SVGAGI. CDR3 coding DNA: TGTGCCAGGGCAGGGGACCTGGGCAGCTATGGCTACACCTTC. Protein: CARAGDLGSYGYTF.